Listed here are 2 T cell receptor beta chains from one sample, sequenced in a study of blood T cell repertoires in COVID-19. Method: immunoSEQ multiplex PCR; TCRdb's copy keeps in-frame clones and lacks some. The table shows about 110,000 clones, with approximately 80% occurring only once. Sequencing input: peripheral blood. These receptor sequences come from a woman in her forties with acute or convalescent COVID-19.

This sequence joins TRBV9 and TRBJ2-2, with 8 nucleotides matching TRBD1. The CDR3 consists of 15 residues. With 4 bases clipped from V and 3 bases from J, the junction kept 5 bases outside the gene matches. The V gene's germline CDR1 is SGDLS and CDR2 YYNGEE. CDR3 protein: CASSPQGAHTGELFF. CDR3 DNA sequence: TGTGCCAGCAGCCCCCAGGGGGCGCACACCGGGGAGCTGTTTTTT.

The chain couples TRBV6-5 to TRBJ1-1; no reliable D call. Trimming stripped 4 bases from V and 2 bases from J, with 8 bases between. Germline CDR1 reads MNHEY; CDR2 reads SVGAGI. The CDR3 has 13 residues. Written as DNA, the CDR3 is TGTGCCAGCAGTTGGACTCTCAACACTGAAGCTTTCTTT. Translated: CASSWTLNTEAFF.